These 20 T cell receptor beta chains were all obtained from the same sample, sequenced in a study of cytomegalovirus exposure and HLA in healthy donors. The PCR was carried out with 60 Vbeta primers and 13 Jbeta primers. The assay was immunoSEQ multiplex PCR, and TCRdb's table has in-frame clones only and misses some. Of about 140,000 clones listed, more than 60% are singletons. Material for sequencing was PBMCs. Receptors originate from a female donor in good health and CMV-seronegative.

Comment on this clone: Other DNA variants within this sample encode the same CDR3. The chain employs TRBV10-3 and TRBJ2-7; 9 positions agree with TRBD1. The CDR3 runs 17 residues. With 3 bases clipped from V and 2 bases from J, the junction kept 11 bases outside the gene matches. The germline gives CDR1 ENHRY, CDR2 SYGVKD. The CDR3 reads CAISESKRDRDPYEQYF. Written as DNA, the CDR3 is TGTGCCATCAGTGAATCGAAGCGGGACAGGGATCCCTACGAGCAGTACTTC.

The rearrangement links TRBV19 to TRBJ1-1; no firm D call. The germline V gene has CDR1 LNHDA and CDR2 SQIVND (reference sequence). The CDR3 is 14 amino acids. Trimming left V 8 bases short and J 4 bases short, with 17 bases between. The CDR3 region is CASGSMEAFTEAFF. The CDR3 coding sequence is TGTGCCAGTGGATCAATGGAGGCGTTCACTGAAGCTTTCTTT.

V gene TRBV7-3 combines with J gene TRBJ2-6; D is perhaps TRBD2 (6 bases). CDR1 is SGHTA, CDR2 FQGTGA, per germline. V shed 1 base and J shed 3 bases, with 10 bases lying between them. There are 16 residues in the CDR3. The CDR3 protein is CASSLMSGGGANVLTF. Written as DNA, the CDR3 is TGTGCCAGCAGCTTAATGTCCGGGGGTGGGGCCAACGTCCTGACTTTC.

The chain has TRBV18 and TRBJ1-6, with D tentatively TRBD1 (6 bases). CDR1 and CDR2 from the germline V gene are KGHSH and LQKENI. This CDR3 region has 15 residues. Deletions cut 0 bases from V and 9 bases from J, with 12 bases between. Written as DNA, the CDR3 is TGTGCCAGCTCACCACCTAGGGGGGGAGGTTCACCCCTCCACTTT. Encoded protein: CASSPPRGGGSPLHF. Variable domain in full (rest from reference TRBV18 and TRBJ1-6): NAGVMQNPRHLVRRRGQEARLRCSPMKGHSHVYWYRQLPEEGLKFMVYLQKENIIDESGMPKERFSAEFPKEGPSILRIQQVVRGDSAAYFCASSPPRGGGSPLHFGNGTRLTVT.

The CDR3 nucleotides read TGCAGCGTTGGGACAGGGTCGGTATGGGAGACCCAGTACTTC. Its protein product is CSVGTGSVWETQYF. The gene calls are TRBV29-1 and TRBJ2-5; TRBD1 agrees at 8 bases. With V trimmed by 4 bases and J by 5 bases, 9 bases remained unmatched. Germline CDR1 is SQVTM and CDR2 is ANQGSEA. There are 14 residues in the CDR3.

The chain couples TRBV6-5 to TRBJ2-7; 11 nucleotides line up with TRBD2. Germline V gene lookup returns CDR1 MNHEY and CDR2 SVGAGI. Trimming cost V 0 bases and J 1 base; bases outside gene matches: 2. The CDR3 consists of 16 residues. This CDR3 reads CASSYSGLAESYEQYF. In DNA form, the CDR3 reads TGTGCCAGCAGTTACTCGGGACTAGCGGAATCCTACGAGCAGTACTTC.

The chain has TRBV7-8 and TRBJ1-5; D remains ambiguous. The length of the CDR3 is 15 residues. Trimming took 5 bases from V and 1 from J, leaving 12 bases between them. Germline CDR1 reads SGHVS; CDR2 reads FQNEAQ. The CDR3 is CASSLGQSSNQPQHF. CDR3 coding DNA: TGTGCCAGCAGCCTTGGTCAGTCGAGCAATCAGCCCCAGCATTTT.

CDR3 sequence: CASRVTGLNQPQHF. CDR3 nucleotides: TGTGCCAGCAGGGTGACAGGGCTTAATCAGCCCCAGCATTTT. J is TRBJ1-5 and V is TRBV6-5; 7 bases agree with TRBD1. CDR1 is MNHEY and CDR2 is SVGAGI in the germline V gene. V shed 6 bases and J 4 bases; nucleotides not matched to a gene: 6. This CDR3 has 14 residues.

The V gene is TRBV28, the J gene TRBJ1-5; D not resolved. Germline V gene sequence: CDR1 MDHEN, CDR2 SYDVKM. Trimming pared 3 bases from V and 3 bases from J, leaving 12 bases between. This CDR3 spans 15 amino acids. Written as DNA, the CDR3 is TGTGCCAGCAGTTTGGTGGGCCCTGACAATCAGCCCCAGCATTTT. Protein: CASSLVGPDNQPQHF.

The genes are TRBV30 and TRBJ1-5; 7 bases are shared with TRBD1. This CDR3 has 15 amino acids. CDR1 and CDR2 (germline): GTSNPN, SVGIG (reference sequence). The J segment lost 5 bases and the V segment lost 0 bases, leaving 7 bases of the junction unmatched. The chain's CDR3 is CAWSVVGRGDQPQHF. CDR3 nucleotide sequence: TGTGCCTGGAGTGTTGTGGGCAGGGGGGATCAGCCCCAGCATTTT.

This chain links TRBV6-5 with TRBJ2-5; 11 nucleotides align to TRBD2. CDR3 length equals 16 residues. J was trimmed by 2 bases and V by 0 bases; bases with no gene match: 2. The germline CDR1 and CDR2 sequences are MNHEY and SVGAGI. Here the CDR3 reads CASSYSASGGQETQYF. Written as DNA, the CDR3 is TGTGCCAGCAGTTACTCGGCTAGCGGGGGGCAAGAGACCCAGTACTTC.

CDR3 loop: CASSPLQGADETQYF. CDR3 sequence (DNA): TGTGCCAGCTCACCTTTACAGGGGGCAGATGAGACCCAGTACTTC. V and J are TRBV18 and TRBJ2-5; 9 bases align to TRBD1. The germline V gene encodes CDR1 KGHSH and CDR2 LQKENI. This CDR3 is 15 amino acids long. V lost 3 bases to trimming and J lost 5 bases; unmatched junction nucleotides: 7.

This clone is a singleton in its sample. The chain combines TRBV6-1 with TRBJ2-1; 9 bases agree with TRBD1. This CDR3 is built from 15 residues. V was pared by 3 bases and J by 3 bases, with 3 bases of the junction left unmatched. Germline CDR1 is MNHNS and CDR2 is SASEGT. CDR3 DNA sequence: TGTGCCAGCAGTGATGGGACAGGGAACTACAATGAGCAGTTCTTC. Its translation is CASSDGTGNYNEQFF.

The chain has TRBV10-3 and TRBJ2-3, with D perhaps matching TRBD2 (6 bases). Between the trimmed V and J ends, which lost 8 bases and 4 bases, there was a span of 13 bases. Germline assignment: CDR1 ENHRY and CDR2 SYGVKD. The CDR3 spans 13 residues. The CDR3, as DNA: TGTGCCATCTCTATCAGCGGGTCAGATACGCAGTATTTT. This translates into CAISISGSDTQYF.

The chain joins TRBV4-2 to TRBJ2-5, with D maybe TRBD2 (5 bases). The CDR3 totals 15 residues. Germline CDR1 LGHNA, CDR2 YNFKEQ. Trimming took off 2 bases at V and 3 bases at J, with 13 bases between the two ends. CDR3 nucleotides: TGTGCCAGCAGCCAACAGACCGCCGGGGAAGAGACCCAGTACTTC. Translation gives CASSQQTAGEETQYF.

The V gene is TRBV11-3, the J gene TRBJ2-1; 10 bases are a match to TRBD2. Germline trimming cut 1 base from V and 8 bases from J; bases unmatched to any gene: 14. CDR3 length: 18 amino acids. Per the germline V gene, CDR1 is SGHNT and CDR2 is YENEEA. CDR3 residues: CASSLVGGASGSGYEQFF. The CDR3 DNA follows: TGTGCCAGCAGCTTAGTTGGGGGGGCTAGCGGGAGTGGGTATGAGCAGTTCTTC.

V and J are TRBV10-3 and TRBJ2-5; 7 bases are a match to TRBD2. The closer fit of TRBJ2-7 to the DNA end suggests the J call may be wrong. CDR3 length equals 15 residues. Germline-derived CDR1 and CDR2 are ENHRY and SYGVKD. The CDR3 spells CAISESREPSYEQYF. The CDR3 coding sequence is TGTGCCATCAGTGAGTCGCGGGAGCCCTCTTACGAGCAGTACTTC.

V and J are TRBV15 and TRBJ1-5, with no clear D. The ends were cut back, 0 bases at V and 1 base at J, with 10 bases in the middle. The CDR3 is made up of 16 amino acids. CDR1 LNHNV and CDR2 YYDKDF come from the germline V gene (reference sequence). The CDR3 DNA follows: TGTGCCACCAGCAGAGAGGGCCGGTGGAGCAATCAGCCCCAGCATTTT. Translation: CATSREGRWSNQPQHF. The full variable domain, its missing parts supplied by reference TRBV15 and TRBJ1-5, is DAMVIQNPRYQVTQFGKPVTLSCSQTLNHNVMYWYQQKSSQAPKLLFHYYDKDFNNEADTPDNFQSRRPNTSFCFLDIRSPGLGDTAMYLCATSREGRWSNQPQHFGDGTRLSIL.

The V and J genes are TRBV7-9 and TRBJ2-3; D not certain. V was cut by 2 bases and J by 4 bases, with 10 bases left in between. The CDR3 runs 14 residues. CDR1 is SEHNR and CDR2 is FQNEAQ in the germline V gene (reference sequence). The CDR3 is CASSLQASPDTQYF. CDR3 nucleotide sequence: TGTGCCAGCAGCTTACAGGCGAGCCCAGATACGCAGTATTTT.

The chain joins TRBV2 to TRBJ1-1, with D perhaps matching TRBD1 (6 bases). CDR3 length: 18 residues. Germline-derived CDR1 and CDR2 are SNHLY and FYNNEI. Deletions cut 0 bases from V and 4 bases from J, with 21 bases between. Written as DNA, the CDR3 is TGTGCCAGCAGTGAAGCTTTAATGGGGGCGGTTGGGAGCACTGAAGCTTTCTTT. Its protein product is CASSEALMGAVGSTEAFF.